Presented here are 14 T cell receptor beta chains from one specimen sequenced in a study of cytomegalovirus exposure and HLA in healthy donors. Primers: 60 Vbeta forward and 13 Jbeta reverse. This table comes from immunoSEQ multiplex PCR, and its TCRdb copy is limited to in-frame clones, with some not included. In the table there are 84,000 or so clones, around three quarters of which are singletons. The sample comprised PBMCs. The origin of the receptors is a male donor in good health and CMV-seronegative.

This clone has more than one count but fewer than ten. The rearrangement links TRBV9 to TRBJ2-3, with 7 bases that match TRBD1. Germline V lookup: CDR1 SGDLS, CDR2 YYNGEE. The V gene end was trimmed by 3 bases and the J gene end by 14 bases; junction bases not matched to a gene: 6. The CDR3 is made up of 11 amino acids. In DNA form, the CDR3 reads TGTGCCAGCAGCGGACAGGGTCATCGGTATTTT. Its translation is CASSGQGHRYF.

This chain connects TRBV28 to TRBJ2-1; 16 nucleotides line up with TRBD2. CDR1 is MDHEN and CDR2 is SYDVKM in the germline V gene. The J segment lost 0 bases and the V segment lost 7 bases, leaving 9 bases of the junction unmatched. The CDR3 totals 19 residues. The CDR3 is CASIDQGLAGGSSYNEQFF. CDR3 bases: TGTGCCAGCATCGACCAGGGACTAGCGGGAGGGAGCTCCTACAATGAGCAGTTCTTC.

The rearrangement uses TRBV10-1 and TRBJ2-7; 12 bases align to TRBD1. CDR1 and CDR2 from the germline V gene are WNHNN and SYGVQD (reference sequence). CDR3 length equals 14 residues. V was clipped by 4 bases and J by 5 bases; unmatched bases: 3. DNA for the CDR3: TGCGCCAGCAGTGCGGGACAGGGGGCCCACGAGCAGTACTTC. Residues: CASSAGQGAHEQYF.

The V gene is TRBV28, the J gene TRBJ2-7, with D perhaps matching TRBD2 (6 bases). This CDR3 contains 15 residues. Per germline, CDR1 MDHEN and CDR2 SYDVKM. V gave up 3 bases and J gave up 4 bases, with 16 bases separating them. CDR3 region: CASSFAGDLLYEQYF. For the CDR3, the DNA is TGTGCCAGCAGTTTCGCCGGGGACTTATTATACGAGCAGTACTTC. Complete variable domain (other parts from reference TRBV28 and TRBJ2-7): DVKVTQSSRYLVKRTGEKVFLECVQDMDHENMFWYRQDPGLGLRLIYFSYDVKMKEKGDIPEGYSVSREKKERFSLILESASTNQTSMYLCASSFAGDLLYEQYFGPGTRLTVT.

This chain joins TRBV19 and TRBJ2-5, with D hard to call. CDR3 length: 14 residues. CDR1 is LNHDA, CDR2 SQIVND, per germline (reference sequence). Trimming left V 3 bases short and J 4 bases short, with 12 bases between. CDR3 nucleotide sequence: TGTGCCAGTAGTATCGGTCGGGTACGAGAGACCCAGTACTTC. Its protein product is CASSIGRVRETQYF.

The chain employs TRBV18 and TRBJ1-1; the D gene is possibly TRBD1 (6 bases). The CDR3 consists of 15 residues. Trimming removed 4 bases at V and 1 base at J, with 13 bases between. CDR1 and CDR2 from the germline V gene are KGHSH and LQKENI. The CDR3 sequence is CASSLNMDRNTEAFF. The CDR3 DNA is TGTGCCAGCTCACTAAATATGGACAGGAACACTGAAGCTTTCTTT.

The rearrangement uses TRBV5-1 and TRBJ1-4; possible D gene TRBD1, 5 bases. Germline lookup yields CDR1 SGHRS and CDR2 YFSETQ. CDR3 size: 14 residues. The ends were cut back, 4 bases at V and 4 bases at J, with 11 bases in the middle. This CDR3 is CASSRDSLNEKLFF. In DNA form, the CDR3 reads TGCGCCAGCAGCAGAGACAGTCTTAATGAAAAACTGTTTTTT.

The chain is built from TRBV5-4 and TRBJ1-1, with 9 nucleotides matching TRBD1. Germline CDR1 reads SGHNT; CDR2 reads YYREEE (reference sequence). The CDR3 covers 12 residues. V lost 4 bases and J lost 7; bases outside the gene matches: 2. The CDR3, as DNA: TGTGCCAGCAGCATGGACAGGGGTGAAGCTTTCTTT. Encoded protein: CASSMDRGEAFF.

The CDR3 bases are TGTGCCAGCAGCGCCAGGGTTAATCCTGATTCACCCCTCCACTTT. Its protein is CASSARVNPDSPLHF. The chain carries TRBV9 and TRBJ1-6; TRBD1 might be the D (5 bases). The CDR3 totals 15 residues. V shed 3 bases and J shed 8 bases, with 15 bases lying between them. Germline V gene data show CDR1 as SGDLS and CDR2 as YYNGEE.

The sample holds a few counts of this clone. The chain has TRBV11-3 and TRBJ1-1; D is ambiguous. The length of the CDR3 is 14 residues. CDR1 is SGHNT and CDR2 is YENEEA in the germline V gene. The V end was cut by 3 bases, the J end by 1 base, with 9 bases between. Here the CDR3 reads CASSFEGTNTEAFF. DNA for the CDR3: TGTGCCAGCAGCTTTGAGGGAACGAACACTGAAGCTTTCTTT.

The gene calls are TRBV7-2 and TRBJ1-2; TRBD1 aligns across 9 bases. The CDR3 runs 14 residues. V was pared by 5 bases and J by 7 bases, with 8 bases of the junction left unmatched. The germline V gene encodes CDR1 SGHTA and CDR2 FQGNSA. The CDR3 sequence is CASSPEDRGGGYTF. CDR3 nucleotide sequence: TGTGCCAGCAGCCCCGAGGACAGGGGCGGTGGCTACACCTTC.

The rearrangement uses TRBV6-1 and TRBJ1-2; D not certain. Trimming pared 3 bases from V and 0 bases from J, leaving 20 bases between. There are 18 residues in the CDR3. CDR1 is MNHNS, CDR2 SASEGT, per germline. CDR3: CASSEWIARLTSNYGYTF. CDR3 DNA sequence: TGTGCCAGCAGTGAGTGGATTGCCCGACTAACCTCTAACTATGGCTACACCTTC.

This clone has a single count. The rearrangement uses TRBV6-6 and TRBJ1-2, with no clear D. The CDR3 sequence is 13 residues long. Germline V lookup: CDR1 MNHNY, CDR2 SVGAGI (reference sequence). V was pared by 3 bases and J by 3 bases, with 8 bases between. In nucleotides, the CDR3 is TGTGCCAGCAGTTATTCCCTAGACTATGGCTACACCTTC. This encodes CASSYSLDYGYTF.

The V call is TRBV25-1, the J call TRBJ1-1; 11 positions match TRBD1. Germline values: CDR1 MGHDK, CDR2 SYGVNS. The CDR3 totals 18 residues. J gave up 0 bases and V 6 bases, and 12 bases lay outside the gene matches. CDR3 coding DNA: TGTGCCAGCAGCCCCGGGGGACAGGGGGTGAGGATGAACACTGAAGCTTTCTTT. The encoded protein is CASSPGGQGVRMNTEAFF.